This T cell receptor beta chain was observed in a study of blood T cells in healthy people across ages. The CDR3 is 16 residues long. From germline, CDR1 is KGHSH and CDR2 LQKENI. The V segment lost 1 base and the J segment 6 bases; nucleotides outside the gene matches: 6. For the second PCR, which ran for about 6 to 11 cycles, a sample-barcoded 5' primer and a J-beta primer mix were used. Each CDR3 protein gets one entry after TCRdb re-called the 5' RACE reads with MiXCR. The sample gives 1.5 million to 2 million distinct CDR3 sequences, 28% of which show up once; 7.7% is in the top ten. The sequenced sample was blood. The TCR comes from a woman in her twenties or thirties in good health. The genes are TRBV18 and TRBJ2-4, with TRBD1 matching over 10 bases. In DNA, the CDR3 is TGTGCCAGCTCACCACTGGAGGGACAGGGGTCAAACATTCAGTACTTC. Encoded protein: CASSPLEGQGSNIQYF.